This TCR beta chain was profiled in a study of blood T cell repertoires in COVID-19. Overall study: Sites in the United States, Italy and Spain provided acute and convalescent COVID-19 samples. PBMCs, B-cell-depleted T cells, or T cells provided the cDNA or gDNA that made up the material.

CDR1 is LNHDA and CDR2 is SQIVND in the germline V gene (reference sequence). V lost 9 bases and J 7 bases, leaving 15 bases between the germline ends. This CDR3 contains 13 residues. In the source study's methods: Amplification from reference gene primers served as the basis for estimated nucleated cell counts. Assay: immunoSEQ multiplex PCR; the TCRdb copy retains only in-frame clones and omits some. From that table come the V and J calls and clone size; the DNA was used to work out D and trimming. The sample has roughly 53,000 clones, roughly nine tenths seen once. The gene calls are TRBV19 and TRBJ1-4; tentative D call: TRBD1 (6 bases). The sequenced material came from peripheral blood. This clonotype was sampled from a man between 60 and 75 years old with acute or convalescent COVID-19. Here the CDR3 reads CASGRGAGEKLFF. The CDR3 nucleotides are TGTGCCAGCGGGAGGGGGGCTGGTGAAAAACTGTTTTTT.